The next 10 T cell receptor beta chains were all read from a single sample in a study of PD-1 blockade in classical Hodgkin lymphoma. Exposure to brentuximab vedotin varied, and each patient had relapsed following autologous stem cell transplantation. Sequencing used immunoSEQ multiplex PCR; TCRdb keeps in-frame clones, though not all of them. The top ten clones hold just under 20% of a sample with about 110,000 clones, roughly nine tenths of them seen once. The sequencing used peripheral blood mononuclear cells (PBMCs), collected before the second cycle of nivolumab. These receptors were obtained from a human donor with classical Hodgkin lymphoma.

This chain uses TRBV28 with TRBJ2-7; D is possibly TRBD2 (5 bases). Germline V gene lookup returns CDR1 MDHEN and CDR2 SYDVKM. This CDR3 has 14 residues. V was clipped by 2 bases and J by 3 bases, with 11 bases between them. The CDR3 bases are TGTGCCAGCAGTTTAGGGCTAGCCCACTACGAGCAGTACTTC. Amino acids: CASSLGLAHYEQYF.

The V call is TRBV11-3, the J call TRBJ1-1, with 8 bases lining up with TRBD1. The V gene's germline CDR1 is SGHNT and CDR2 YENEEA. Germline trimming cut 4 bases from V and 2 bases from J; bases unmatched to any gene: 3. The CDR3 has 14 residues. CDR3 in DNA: TGTGCCAGCAGCTCAGGGGGCTTAAACACTGAAGCTTTCTTT. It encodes CASSSGGLNTEAFF.

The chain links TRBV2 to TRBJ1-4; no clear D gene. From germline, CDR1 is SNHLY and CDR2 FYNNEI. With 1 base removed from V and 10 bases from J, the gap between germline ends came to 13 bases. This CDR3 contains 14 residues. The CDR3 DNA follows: TGTGCCAGCAGTGAAGAGGGCGAGTCCGGAAAACTGTTTTTT. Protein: CASSEEGESGKLFF.

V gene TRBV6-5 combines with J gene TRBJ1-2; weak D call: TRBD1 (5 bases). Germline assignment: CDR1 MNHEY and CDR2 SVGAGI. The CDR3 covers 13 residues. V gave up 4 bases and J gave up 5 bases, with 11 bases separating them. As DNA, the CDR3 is TGTGCCAGCAGTTCAGGACCAGGGTATGGCTACACCTTC. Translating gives CASSSGPGYGYTF.

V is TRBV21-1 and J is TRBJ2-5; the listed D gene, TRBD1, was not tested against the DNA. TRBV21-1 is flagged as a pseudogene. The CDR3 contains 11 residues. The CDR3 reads CASRAEETQYF. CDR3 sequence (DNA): TGTGCCAGCAGGGCAGAAGAGACCCAGTACTTC.

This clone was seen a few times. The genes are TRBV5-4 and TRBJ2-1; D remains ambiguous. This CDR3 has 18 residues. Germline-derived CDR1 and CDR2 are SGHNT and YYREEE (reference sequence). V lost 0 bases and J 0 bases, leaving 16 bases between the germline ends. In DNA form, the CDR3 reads TGTGCCAGCAGCTTGGACCCGTCCTGGACCCCCTCCTACAATGAGCAGTTCTTC. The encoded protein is CASSLDPSWTPSYNEQFF. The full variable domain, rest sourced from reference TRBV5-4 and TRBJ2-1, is ETGVTQSPTHLIKTRGQQVTLRCSSQSGHNTVSWYQQALGQGPQFIFQYYREEENGRGNFPPRFSGLQFPNYSSELNVNALELDDSALYLCASSLDPSWTPSYNEQFFGPGTRLTVL.

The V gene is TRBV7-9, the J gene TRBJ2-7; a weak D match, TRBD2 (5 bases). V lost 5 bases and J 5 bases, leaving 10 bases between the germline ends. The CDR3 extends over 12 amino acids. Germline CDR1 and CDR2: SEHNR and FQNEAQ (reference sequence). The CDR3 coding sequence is TGTGCCAGCAGCCCGGTAGCGAACGAGCAGTACTTC. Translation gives CASSPVANEQYF.

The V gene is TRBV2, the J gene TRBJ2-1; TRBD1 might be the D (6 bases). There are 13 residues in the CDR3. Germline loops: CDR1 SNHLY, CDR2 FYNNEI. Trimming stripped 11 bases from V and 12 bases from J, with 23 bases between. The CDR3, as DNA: TGTGCCTCGGCCTCGACAGGTACAATGATGCAGTTCTTC. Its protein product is CASASTGTMMQFF.

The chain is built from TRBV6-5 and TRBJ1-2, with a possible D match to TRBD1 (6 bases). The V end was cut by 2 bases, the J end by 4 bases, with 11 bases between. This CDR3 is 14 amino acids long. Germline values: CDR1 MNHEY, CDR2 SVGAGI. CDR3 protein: CASSYRRGGYGYTF. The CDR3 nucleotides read TGTGCCAGCAGTTACCGCAGGGGCGGCTATGGCTACACCTTC.

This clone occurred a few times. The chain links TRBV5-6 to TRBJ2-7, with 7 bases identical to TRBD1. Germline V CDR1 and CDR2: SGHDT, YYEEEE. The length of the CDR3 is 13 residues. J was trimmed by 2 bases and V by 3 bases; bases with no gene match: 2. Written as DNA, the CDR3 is TGTGCCAGCAGCTCGGGGACAGCCTACGAGCAGTACTTC. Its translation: CASSSGTAYEQYF.